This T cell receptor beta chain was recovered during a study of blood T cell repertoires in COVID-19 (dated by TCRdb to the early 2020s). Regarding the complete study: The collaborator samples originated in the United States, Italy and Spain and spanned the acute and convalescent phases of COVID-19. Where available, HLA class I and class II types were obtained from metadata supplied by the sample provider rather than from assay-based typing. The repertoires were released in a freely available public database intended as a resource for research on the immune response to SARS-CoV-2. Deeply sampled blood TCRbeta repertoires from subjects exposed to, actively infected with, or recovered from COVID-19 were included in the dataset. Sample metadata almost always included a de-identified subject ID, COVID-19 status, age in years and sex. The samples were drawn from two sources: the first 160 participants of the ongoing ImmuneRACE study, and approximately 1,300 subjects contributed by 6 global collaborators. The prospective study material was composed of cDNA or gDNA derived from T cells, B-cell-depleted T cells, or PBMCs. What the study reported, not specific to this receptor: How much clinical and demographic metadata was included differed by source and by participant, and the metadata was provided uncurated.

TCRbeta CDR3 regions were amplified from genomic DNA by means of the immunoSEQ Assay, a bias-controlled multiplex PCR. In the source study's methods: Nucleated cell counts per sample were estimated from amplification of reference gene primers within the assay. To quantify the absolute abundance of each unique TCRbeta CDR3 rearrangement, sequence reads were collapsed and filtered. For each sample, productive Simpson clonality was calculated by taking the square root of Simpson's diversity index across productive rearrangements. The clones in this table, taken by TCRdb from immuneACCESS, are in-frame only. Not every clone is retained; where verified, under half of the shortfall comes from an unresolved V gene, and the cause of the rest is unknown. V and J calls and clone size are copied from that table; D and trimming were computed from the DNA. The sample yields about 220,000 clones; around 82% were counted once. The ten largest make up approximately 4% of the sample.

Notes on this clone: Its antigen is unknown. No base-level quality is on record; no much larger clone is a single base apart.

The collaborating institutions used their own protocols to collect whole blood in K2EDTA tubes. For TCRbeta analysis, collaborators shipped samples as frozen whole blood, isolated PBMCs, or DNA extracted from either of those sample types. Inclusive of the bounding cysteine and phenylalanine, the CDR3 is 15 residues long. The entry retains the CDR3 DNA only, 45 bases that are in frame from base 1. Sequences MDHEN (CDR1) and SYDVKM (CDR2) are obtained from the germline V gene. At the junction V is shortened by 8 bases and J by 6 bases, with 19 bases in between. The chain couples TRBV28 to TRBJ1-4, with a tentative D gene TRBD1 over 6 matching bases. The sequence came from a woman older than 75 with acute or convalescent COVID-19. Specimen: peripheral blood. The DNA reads TGTGCCAGCGGGCGTCAACAGGGAATTTATGAAAAACTGTTTTTT. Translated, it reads CASGRQQGIYEKLFF.